This T cell receptor beta chain emerged from a study of multiple sclerosis patients with progressive multifocal leukoencephalopathy. Findings and limits, study-wide: PML-onset expanded TRB clones were detectable before and during natalizumab therapy.

Germline CDR1 MGHRA, CDR2 YSYEKL. The CDR3 has 16 amino acids. V trimming: 0 bases; J trimming: 8 bases; junction bases outside the gene matches: 4. As to this clone: Its antigen is unidentified.

Stated time point: time of PML onset. After roughly 16 to 60 months on natalizumab, the natalizumab-treated patients developed PML. At PML onset, T3 blood samples were taken. Spiked into each PCR were synthetic inline TR CDR3 controls of all V-J pairings. Assay used: immunoSEQ multiplex PCR; TCRdb lists only in-frame clones, some missing. The table has approximately 28,000 clones, about nine tenths seen once. The material was PBMCs, obtained from a patient treated with natalizumab. The TCR sequence derives from a woman aged 40 to 50 with progressive multifocal leukoencephalopathy. The V gene is TRBV4-1, the J gene TRBJ2-1, with 13 positions matching TRBD2. The CDR3 coding sequence is TGCGCCAGCAGCCAAGATGTACTAGCGGGAGGGTATGAGCAGTTCTTC. Encoded protein: CASSQDVLAGGYEQFF.